This is a list of T cell receptor beta chains from one sample in a study of T cell responses to AZD1222 COVID-19 vaccine. Only in-frame clones appear in the TCRdb table, and some are missing; sequencing was by immunoSEQ multiplex PCR. The top ten clones hold about 20% of a sample with tens of thousands of clones, about 84% of them seen once. The sample consisted of peripheral blood, taken on day 0 of AZD1222 vaccination. These receptors all stem from an adult in good health. Each CDR3 is given with its conserved first and last residue. Each record gives: D gene, V gene, clone size, J gene, CDR3 DNA, CDR3 protein. A D gene is named only where the DNA matches it firmly. Clone size is stated in some rows and not others, as once, few, many or a class when expanded.

-	TRBV3-1/TRBV3-2	few	TRBJ1-3	TGTGCCAGCAGCCAACCCCTTCATGGGACTGGAAACACCATATATTTT	CASSQPLHGTGNTIYF
-	TRBV28	-	TRBJ1-5	TGTGCCAGCAGTTCCGTTTCGAGCAATCAGCCCCAGCATTTT	CASSSVSSNQPQHF
-	TRBV13	many	TRBJ1-6	TGTGCCAGCAGACCCCGAGGGGGGCTCGATTCACCCCTCCACTTT	CASRPRGGLDSPLHF
-	TRBV30	few	TRBJ1-1	TGTGCCTGGAGTGGATTAATGAACACTGAAGCTTTCTTT	CAWSGLMNTEAFF
-	TRBV19	-	TRBJ1-4	TGTGCCAGTAGTACCCCCGGGGGGCCAAATGAAAAACTGTTTTTT	CASSTPGGPNEKLFF
TRBD2	TRBV11-3	-	TRBJ2-4	TGTGCCAGCAGCTATCCTAGCGGGATGGCGGTCGTGTACATTCAGTACTTC	CASSYPSGMAVVYIQYF
-	TRBV28	-	TRBJ1-2	TGTGCCAGCAGTAGCCCGTGGGGGGGCTACACCTTC	CASSSPWGGYTF
TRBD1	TRBV11-3	-	TRBJ1-5	TGTGCCAGCATCGGAGGGACAGGGCGTCAGCCCCAGCATTTT	CASIGGTGRQPQHF
TRBD2	TRBV11-2	-	TRBJ2-1	TGTGCCAGCAGCTTAAGCGGGGGGTCGTCCTACAATGAGCAGTTCTTC	CASSLSGGSSYNEQFF
TRBD2	TRBV28	-	TRBJ2-5	TGTGCCAGCAGTTTATCCGTCGGGACTAGCGTGCTGGAGACCCAGTACTTC	CASSLSVGTSVLETQYF
-	TRBV15	-	TRBJ2-5	TGTGCCACCAGCAGAGAAGGTGGGCGAGGCCAAGAGACCCAGTACTTC	CATSREGGRGQETQYF
-	TRBV5-1	-	TRBJ2-7	TGCGCCAGCAGCCGCCTCCGGGCAGGGAGCGACCACGAGCAGTACTTC	CASSRLRAGSDHEQYF
-	TRBV7-9	-	TRBJ1-1	TGTGCCAGCAGCTTAGAGGGGGGCACTGAAGCTTTCTTT	CASSLEGGTEAFF
-	TRBV2	-	TRBJ1-4	TGTGCCGGGGGGAGGAAAACAACTAATGAAAAACTGTTTTTT	CAGGRKTTNEKLFF
-	TRBV30	few	TRBJ1-4	TGTGCCTGGAGCGTCACAGGGATTAATGAAAAACTGTTTTTT	CAWSVTGINEKLFF
-	TRBV24-1	-	TRBJ1-6	TGTGCCACCAGTGAGGGCAGTACCAATTCACCCCTCCACTTT	CATSEGSTNSPLHF
-	TRBV6-5	-	TRBJ2-5	TGTGCCAGCAGGAGGACAGATCAAGAGACCCAGTACTTC	CASRRTDQETQYF
TRBD2	TRBV7-9	-	TRBJ2-7	TGTGCCAGCAGCACCCGGGGGGGAGCGGGGGCCTCTACTGAGCAGTACTTC	CASSTRGGAGASTEQYF
-	TRBV12-3/TRBV12-4	once	TRBJ1-1	TGTGCCAGCAATCGATTGAACACTGAAGCTTTCTTT	CASNRLNTEAFF
TRBD2	TRBV7-2	-	TRBJ2-1	TGTGCCAGCAGCCAACTAGCGGGAGGGCGGTATGAGCAGTTCTTC	CASSQLAGGRYEQFF
-	TRBV6-5	few	TRBJ1-2	TGTGCCAGCATCGCGGGGGACAATAACTATGGCTACACCTTC	CASIAGDNNYGYTF
TRBD1	TRBV6-5	-	TRBJ2-1	TGTGCCAGCAGTTCCATAGACAGGGACGATGAGCAGTTCTTC	CASSSIDRDDEQFF
-	TRBV3-1/TRBV3-2	-	TRBJ2-1	TGTGCCAGCAGCCAAGCGGGGGCATGGTCCTACAATGAGCAGTTCTTC	CASSQAGAWSYNEQFF
-	TRBV27	-	TRBJ2-3	TGTGCCAGCAGTTCTACTACAGGGACGCAGTATTTT	CASSSTTGTQYF
-	TRBV10-2	-	TRBJ2-1	TGCGCCAGCAGGCCGCAGCAAGGGACAGAGCAGTTCTTC	CASRPQQGTEQFF
TRBD1	TRBV18	few	TRBJ1-2	TGTGCCAGCTCACCACGGGACAGGGGTAACTATGGCTACACCTTC	CASSPRDRGNYGYTF
-	TRBV11-2	-	TRBJ2-7	TGTGCCAGCAGCAAAGGAGCCAGGGGTCTGGGCGAGCAGTACTTC	CASSKGARGLGEQYF
-	TRBV19	-	TRBJ1-5	TGTGCCAGTAGTACCACAGGGACTAAGCGGCCCCAGCATTTT	CASSTTGTKRPQHF